Below, 25 T cell receptor beta chains from the same sample are listed, as sequenced in a study of CXCR3-negative and CXCR3-positive naive CD8 T cells. Overall study results and limits: Naive cells positive for CXCR3 carried more hydrophobic TRB CDR3s than CXCR3-negative ones.

The libraries of TRB cDNA were prepared using 5' RACE with UMI labels. TCRdb re-called the 5' RACE reads and gives one entry per CDR3 protein, without DNA. The specimen's table records around 7,000 distinct CDR3 sequences. No antigens are known for them. The sequencing sample was made of naive CXCR3+ CD8+ T cells from blood. The subset is: CD45RO-CCR7+CD27+CD95- naive CD8+ T cells expressing CXCR3 (TNR3+). The receptors derive from a human donor in good health. Some clones in this sample may be carry-over from other donors' samples.

The chain links TRBV5-8 to TRBJ2-6. Germline V gene data show CDR1 as SGHTS and CDR2 as YDEGEE. This CDR3 contains 13 residues. The CDR3 sequence: CASSFGNPNVLTF.

The CDR3 here is CSAPGGQPQHF. The chain carries TRBV20-1 and TRBJ1-5; absent DNA, TCRdb's TRBD1 call cannot be checked. Per germline, CDR1 DFQATT and CDR2 SNEGSKA (reference sequence). The CDR3 runs to 11 residues.

J is TRBJ2-7 and V is TRBV29-1; as DNA is missing, the TRBD1 call by TCRdb cannot be tested. The length of the CDR3 is 13 residues. From germline, CDR1 is SQVTM and CDR2 ANQGSEA. This chain's CDR3 is CSVVGGAFYEQYF.

The V gene is TRBV28, the J gene TRBJ2-3. In germline, CDR1 is MDHEN, CDR2 SYDVKM. This CDR3 has 11 residues. The CDR3 loop reads CASSWADTQYF.

The chain joins TRBV2 to TRBJ2-1; TCRdb designates TRBD2, a call that cannot be tested without DNA. The CDR3 has 15 residues. The V gene's germline CDR1 is SNHLY and CDR2 FYNNEI. CDR3 sequence: CASPGLAGTYNEQFF. Using reference TRBV2 and TRBJ2-1 for the parts outside the CDR3, the full variable domain is EPEVTQTPSHQVTQMGQEVILRCVPISNHLYFYWYRQILGQKVEFLVSFYNNEISEKSEIFDDQFSVERPDGSNFTLKIRSTKLEDSAMYFCASPGLAGTYNEQFFGPGTRLTVL.

This chain uses TRBV9 with TRBJ1-2. In germline, CDR1 is SGDLS, CDR2 YYNGEE. CDR3 length: 14 residues. The CDR3 protein is CASSGAASNYGYTF.

This rearrangement joins TRBV12-3 or TRBV12-4 to TRBJ2-4; the D call from TCRdb, TRBD1, cannot be confirmed without DNA. The length of the CDR3 is 12 residues. The CDR3 region is CASSSIPGIQYF.

The chain joins TRBV5-1 to TRBJ2-7; absent DNA, TCRdb's TRBD1 call cannot be checked. CDR1 and CDR2 from the germline V gene are SGHRS and YFSETQ. The CDR3 runs to 16 residues. CDR3 residues: CASSLDRDTYSYEQYF.

This clonotype registers medium-sized (0.01 to 0.1%) by frequency. The genes are TRBV29-1 and TRBJ2-5; TCRdb proposes TRBD1, but this gene call is untestable without DNA. There are 13 residues in the CDR3. CDR1 SQVTM and CDR2 ANQGSEA come from the germline V gene. Here the CDR3 reads CSARQGFQETQYF.

The chain joins TRBV5-1 to TRBJ2-3; TCRdb returns TRBD2, unconfirmable since there is no DNA. This CDR3 comprises 15 residues. Germline V gene data show CDR1 as SGHRS and CDR2 as YFSETQ. CDR3 protein: CASSSLGRMTDTQYF. Full variable domain (outside the CDR3, taken from reference TRBV5-1 and TRBJ2-3): KAGVTQTPRYLIKTRGQQVTLSCSPISGHRSVSWYQQTPGQGLQFLFEYFSETQRNKGNFPGRFSGRQFSNSRSEMNVSTLELGDSALYLCASSSLGRMTDTQYFGPGTRLTVL.

This clonotype is called medium-sized based on its frequency. This chain joins TRBV25-1 and TRBJ2-7; TCRdb returns TRBD1, unconfirmable since there is no DNA. Germline values: CDR1 MGHDK, CDR2 SYGVNS. The CDR3 spans 15 residues. CDR3 amino acids: CASSEYTRVDGEQYF.

The V and J genes are TRBV6-6 and TRBJ2-1. CDR3 length: 14 amino acids. Germline V gene lookup returns CDR1 MNHNY and CDR2 SVGAGI (reference sequence). The CDR3 protein is CASSYPGPLNEQFF.

By frequency, this clonotype registers medium-sized. The rearrangement uses TRBV28 and TRBJ2-7. The CDR3 covers 12 residues. Germline V gene data show CDR1 as MDHEN and CDR2 as SYDVKM. CDR3 residues: CASSLGGYEQYF. The full variable domain, in which reference TRBV28 and TRBJ2-7 provide the parts outside the CDR3, is DVKVTQSSRYLVKRTGEKVFLECVQDMDHENMFWYRQDPGLGLRLIYFSYDVKMKEKGDIPEGYSVSREKKERFSLILESASTNQTSMYLCASSLGGYEQYFGPGTRLTVT.

Judged by frequency, this clonotype is medium-sized (0.01 to 0.1%). V is TRBV19 and J is TRBJ2-7; TCRdb's assignment of TRBD1 cannot be checked, as there is no DNA. CDR1 and CDR2 (germline): LNHDA, SQIVND (reference sequence). This CDR3 contains 13 residues. This chain's CDR3 is CASSDRQTYEQYF.

The CDR3 sequence is CASSALRTDLREEQYF. The rearrangement uses TRBV9 and TRBJ2-7; checking the TCRdb D call of TRBD2 is not possible without DNA. CDR1 and CDR2 (germline): SGDLS, YYNGEE. The CDR3 contains 16 residues.

The V call is TRBV13, the J call TRBJ2-3; the TCRdb D gene call, TRBD1, has no DNA to confirm it. The CDR3 length is 12 residues. Germline V gives CDR1 PRHDT, CDR2 FYEKMQ (reference sequence). The CDR3 spells CASSGRGDTQYF. The variable domain in full, completed from reference TRBV13 and TRBJ2-3, reads AAGVIQSPRHLIKEKRETATLKCYPIPRHDTVYWYQQGPGQDPQFLISFYEKMQSDKGSIPDRFSAQQFSDYHSELNMSSLELGDSALYFCASSGRGDTQYFGPGTRLTVL.

This clonotype is classed as large by frequency. The chain uses TRBV28 and TRBJ2-5; absent DNA, TCRdb's TRBD2 call cannot be checked. Germline V gene data show CDR1 as MDHEN and CDR2 as SYDVKM. The CDR3 is 19 residues long. CDR3 protein: CASSFILAGEILYQETQYF.

The chain combines TRBV5-6 with TRBJ2-5. CDR1 and CDR2 (germline): SGHDT, YYEEEE. This CDR3 has 16 residues. CDR3 region: CASSLGGDGNQETQYF. The entire variable domain, with the rest obtained from reference TRBV5-6 and TRBJ2-5, is as follows: DAGVTQSPTHLIKTRGQQVTLRCSPKSGHDTVSWYQQALGQGPQFIFQYYEEEERQRGNFPDRFSGHQFPNYSSELNVNALLLGDSALYLCASSLGGDGNQETQYFGPGTRLLVL.

V and J are TRBV29-1 and TRBJ1-5; with no DNA, the TCRdb D assignment of TRBD1 cannot be verified. The CDR3 covers 11 residues. Germline-derived CDR1 and CDR2 are SQVTM and ANQGSEA. CDR3 residues: CSVGDTQPQHF.

By frequency, this clonotype is medium-sized. The chain recombines TRBV29-1 with TRBJ2-5. The CDR3 runs to 13 residues. CDR1 and CDR2 from the germline V gene are SQVTM and ANQGSEA. The CDR3 loop is CSVVGTKEETQYF.

This clonotype counts as medium-sized (0.01 to 0.1%) by frequency. This chain uses TRBV9 with TRBJ2-1. This CDR3 is built from 15 residues. The germline CDR1 and CDR2 sequences are SGDLS and YYNGEE. The CDR3 sequence: CASSVGLSSYNEQFF.

This clonotype ranks as medium-sized (0.01 to 0.1%) in terms of frequency. The gene calls are TRBV29-1 and TRBJ2-7; there is no DNA to check the TCRdb D call of TRBD1. The CDR3 is 12 amino acids. Germline V gene sequence: CDR1 SQVTM, CDR2 ANQGSEA. Here the CDR3 reads CSVRDRAYEQYF.

In terms of frequency, this clonotype is medium-sized (0.01 to 0.1%). The chain recombines TRBV3-1 with TRBJ2-7. The CDR3 covers 15 residues. Germline CDR1 reads LGHDT; CDR2 reads YNNKEL (reference sequence). The CDR3 loop reads CASSQPTQSSGEQYF.

V is TRBV29-1 and J is TRBJ1-3; there is no DNA to check the TCRdb D call of TRBD1. The germline V gene has CDR1 SQVTM and CDR2 ANQGSEA. The CDR3 spans 15 residues. The CDR3 sequence is CSVVGVTGERNTIYF.

The chain carries TRBV25-1 and TRBJ1-1; TCRdb gives TRBD1 as the D gene, but with no DNA this cannot be confirmed. Germline lookup yields CDR1 MGHDK and CDR2 SYGVNS. The CDR3 covers 13 residues. CDR3 sequence reads: CASSEGQGAEAFF.